This T cell receptor beta chain comes out of a study of response to subunit inactivated influenza vaccine. Using its own MiXCR run on the RT-PCR reads, TCRdb lists one record per CDR3 protein. Here the sample spans around 530,000 distinct CDR3 sequences, 16% being singletons. This clonotype was recorded at least ten times. Its antigen is as yet unknown. The CDR3 is made up of 16 amino acids. Between the trimmed V and J ends, which lost 7 bases and 0 bases, there was a span of 16 bases. The V gene's germline CDR1 is MNHNS and CDR2 SASEGT. General study points: Each seasonal influenza vaccination recruits few new T cells, the authors suggested.

The specimen comprised CD4+ T cells sorted from PBMCs, sampled around 2 years after vaccination. This TCR was recovered from a man aged 45 to 75 who received an inactivated influenza vaccine. This sequence joins TRBV6-1 and TRBJ1-5; D is possibly TRBD1 (5 bases). The CDR3 DNA reads as TGTGCCAGCAACCCGGGACCCAGAATTAGCAATCAGCCCCAGCATTTT. Translation: CASNPGPRISNQPQHF.